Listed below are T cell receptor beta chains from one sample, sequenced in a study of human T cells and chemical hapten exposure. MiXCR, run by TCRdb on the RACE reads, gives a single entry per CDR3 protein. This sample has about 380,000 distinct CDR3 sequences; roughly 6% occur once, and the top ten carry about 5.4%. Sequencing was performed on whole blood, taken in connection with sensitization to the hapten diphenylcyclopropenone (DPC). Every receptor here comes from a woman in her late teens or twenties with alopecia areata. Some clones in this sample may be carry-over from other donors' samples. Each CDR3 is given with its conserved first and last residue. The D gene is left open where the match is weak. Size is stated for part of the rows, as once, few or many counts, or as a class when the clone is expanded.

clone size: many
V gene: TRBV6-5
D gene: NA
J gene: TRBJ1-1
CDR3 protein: CASRRTRTEAFF
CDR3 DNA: TGTGCCAGCAGACGGACGAGGACTGAAGCTTTCTTT

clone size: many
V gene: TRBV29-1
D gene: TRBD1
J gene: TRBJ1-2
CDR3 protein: CSAQGGADYGYTF
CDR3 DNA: TGCAGCGCCCAGGGGGGGGCGGACTATGGCTACACCTTC

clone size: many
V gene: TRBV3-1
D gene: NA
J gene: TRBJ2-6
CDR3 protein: CASSQGGSGANVLTF
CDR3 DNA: TGTGCCAGCAGCCAAGGGGGATCCGGGGCCAACGTCCTGACTTTC

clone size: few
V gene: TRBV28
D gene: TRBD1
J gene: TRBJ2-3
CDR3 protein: CASSPDRGITDTQYF
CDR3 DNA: TGTGCCAGCAGTCCGGACAGGGGGATCACAGATACGCAGTATTTT

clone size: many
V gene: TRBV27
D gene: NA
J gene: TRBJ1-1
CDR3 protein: CASSYDRNTEAFF
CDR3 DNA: TGTGCCAGCAGTTACGACAGGAACACTGAAGCTTTCTTT

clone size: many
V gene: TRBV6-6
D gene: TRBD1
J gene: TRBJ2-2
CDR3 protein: CASSLQGASGELFF
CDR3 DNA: TGTGCCAGCAGTTTACAGGGGGCATCCGGGGAGCTGTTTTTT

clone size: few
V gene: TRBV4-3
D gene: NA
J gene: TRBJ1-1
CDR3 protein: CASSQEVSLNTEAFF
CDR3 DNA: TGCGCCAGCAGCCAAGAGGTCAGCCTGAACACTGAAGCTTTCTTT

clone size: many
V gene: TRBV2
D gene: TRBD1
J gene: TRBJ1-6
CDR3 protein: CASSGDSSPLHF
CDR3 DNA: TGTGCCAGCAGTGGGGACAGTTCACCCCTCCACTTT

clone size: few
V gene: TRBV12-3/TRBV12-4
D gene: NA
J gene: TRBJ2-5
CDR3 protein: CASSRGPDQETQYF
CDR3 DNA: TGTGCCAGCAGTCGCGGACCCGACCAAGAGACCCAGTACTTC

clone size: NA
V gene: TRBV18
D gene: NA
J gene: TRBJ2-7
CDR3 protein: CASSGEEQYF
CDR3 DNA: TGTGCCAGCTCAGGTGAAGAGCAGTACTTC

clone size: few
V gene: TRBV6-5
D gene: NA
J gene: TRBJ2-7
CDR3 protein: CASSYGTGGGYEQYF
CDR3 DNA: TGTGCCAGCAGTTACGGTACAGGGGGAGGGTACGAGCAGTACTTC

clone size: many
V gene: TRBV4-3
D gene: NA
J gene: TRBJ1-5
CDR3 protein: CASSQEVTEGAQHF
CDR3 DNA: TGCGCCAGCAGCCAAGAGGTAACGGAAGGAGCCCAGCATTTT

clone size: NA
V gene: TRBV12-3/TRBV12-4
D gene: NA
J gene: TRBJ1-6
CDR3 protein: CASSSGQILPLHF
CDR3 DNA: TGTGCCAGCAGTTCCGGACAGATACTACCCCTCCACTTT

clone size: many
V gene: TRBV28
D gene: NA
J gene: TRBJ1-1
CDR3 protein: CASALGYTEAFF
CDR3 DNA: TGTGCCAGCGCTTTAGGATACACTGAAGCTTTCTTT

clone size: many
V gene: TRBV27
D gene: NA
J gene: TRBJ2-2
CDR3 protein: CASSVGYGNTGELFF
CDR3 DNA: TGTGCCAGCAGTGTAGGGTACGGGAACACCGGGGAGCTGTTTTTT

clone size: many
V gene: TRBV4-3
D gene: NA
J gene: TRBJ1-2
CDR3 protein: CASSQEANTGYGYTF
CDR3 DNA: TGCGCCAGCAGCCAAGAGGCGAATACGGGCTATGGCTACACCTTC

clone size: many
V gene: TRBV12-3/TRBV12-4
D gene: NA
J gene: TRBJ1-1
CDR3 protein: CATNQGSGTEAFF
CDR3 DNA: TGTGCCACCAATCAAGGGTCGGGCACTGAAGCTTTCTTT

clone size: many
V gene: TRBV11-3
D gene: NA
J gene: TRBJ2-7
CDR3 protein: CASSLGGDSLREQYF
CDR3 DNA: TGTGCCAGCAGCTTAGGGGGGGACTCTCTCCGGGAGCAGTACTTC

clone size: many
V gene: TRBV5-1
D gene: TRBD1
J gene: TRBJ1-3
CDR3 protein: CASTGQGALGNTIYF
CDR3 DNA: TGCGCCAGCACCGGACAGGGGGCTCTTGGAAACACCATATATTTT

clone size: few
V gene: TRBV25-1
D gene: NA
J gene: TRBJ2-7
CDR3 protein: CASRPTAYEQYF
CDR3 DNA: TGTGCCAGCAGGCCCACGGCCTACGAGCAGTACTTC

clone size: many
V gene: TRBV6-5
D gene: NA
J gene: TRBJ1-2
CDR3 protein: CASSYDRTSNYGYTF
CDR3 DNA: TGTGCCAGCAGTTATGACAGAACTTCTAACTATGGCTACACCTTC

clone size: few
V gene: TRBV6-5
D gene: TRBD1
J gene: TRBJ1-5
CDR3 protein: CASSPATGGDQPQHF
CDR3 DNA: TGTGCCAGCAGTCCCGCGACAGGGGGGGATCAGCCCCAGCATTTT

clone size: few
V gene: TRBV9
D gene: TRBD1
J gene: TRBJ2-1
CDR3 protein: CASRPTGTGAEQFF
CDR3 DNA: TGTGCCAGCAGGCCTACCGGGACAGGGGCTGAGCAGTTCTTC

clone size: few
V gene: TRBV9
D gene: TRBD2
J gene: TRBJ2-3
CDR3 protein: CASSALAGPDTQYF
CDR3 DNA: TGTGCCAGCAGCGCACTAGCGGGGCCAGATACGCAGTATTTT

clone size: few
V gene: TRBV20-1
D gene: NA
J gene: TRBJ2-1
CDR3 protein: CSASGWGGRNEQFF
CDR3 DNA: TGCAGTGCTAGCGGATGGGGGGGCCGCAATGAGCAGTTCTTC

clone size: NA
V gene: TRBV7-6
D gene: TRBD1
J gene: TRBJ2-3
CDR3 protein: CASSSDRGGTDTQYF
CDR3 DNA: TGTGCCAGCAGTTCGGACAGGGGGGGCACAGATACGCAGTATTTT

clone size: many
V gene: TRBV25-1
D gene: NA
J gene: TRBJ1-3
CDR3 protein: CASSDHSLQEISASYSGNTIYF
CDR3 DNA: TGTGCCAGCAGTGATCACAGTCTCCAGGAGATTTCTGCCTCCTACTCTGGAAACACCATATATTTT

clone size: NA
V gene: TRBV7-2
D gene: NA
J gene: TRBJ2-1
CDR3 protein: CASSPGTPGEQFF
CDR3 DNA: TGTGCCAGCAGCCCGGGGACCCCCGGGGAGCAGTTCTTC

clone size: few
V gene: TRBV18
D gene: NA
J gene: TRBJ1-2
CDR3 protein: CASSFDSPYGYTF
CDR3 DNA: TGTGCCAGCTCATTCGACAGCCCCTATGGCTACACCTTC

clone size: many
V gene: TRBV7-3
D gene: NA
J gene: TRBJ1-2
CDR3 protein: CASSLNAGQDYGYTF
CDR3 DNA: TGTGCCAGCAGCTTAAACGCCGGTCAGGACTATGGCTACACCTTC

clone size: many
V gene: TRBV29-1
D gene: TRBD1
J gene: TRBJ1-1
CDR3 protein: CSVEAGGNTEAFF
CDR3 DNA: TGCAGCGTTGAGGCAGGGGGGAACACTGAAGCTTTCTTT

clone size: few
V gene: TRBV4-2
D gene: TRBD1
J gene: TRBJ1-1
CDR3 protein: CASSQVPQPTGGRNTEAFF
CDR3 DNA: TGTGCCAGCAGCCAAGTACCCCAACCGACAGGGGGCAGAAACACTGAAGCTTTCTTT

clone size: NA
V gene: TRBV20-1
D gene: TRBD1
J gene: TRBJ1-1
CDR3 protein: CSASPGGLLRTEAFF
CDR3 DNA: TGCAGTGCTAGCCCAGGGGGCCTCCTACGGACTGAAGCTTTCTTT

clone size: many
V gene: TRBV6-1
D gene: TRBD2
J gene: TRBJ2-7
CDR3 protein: CASSGGLAMYEQYF
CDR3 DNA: TGTGCCAGCAGTGGAGGACTAGCAATGTACGAGCAGTACTTC

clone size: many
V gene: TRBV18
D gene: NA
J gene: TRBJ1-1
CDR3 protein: CASSPLGGHTEAFF
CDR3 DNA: TGTGCCAGCTCACCACTCGGGGGGCACACTGAAGCTTTCTTT

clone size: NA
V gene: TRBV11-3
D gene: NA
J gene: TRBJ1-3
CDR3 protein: CASSFGEPGNTIYF
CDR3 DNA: TGTGCCAGCAGCTTTGGAGAGCCTGGAAACACCATATATTTT

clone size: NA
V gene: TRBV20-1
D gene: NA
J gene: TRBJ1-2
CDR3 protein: CSARLPTGRDGYTF
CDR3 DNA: TGCAGTGCTAGACTCCCCACAGGGAGGGATGGCTACACCTTC

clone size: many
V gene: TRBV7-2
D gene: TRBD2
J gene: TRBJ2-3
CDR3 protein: CASSLVLAGGPVTQYF
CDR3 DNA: TGTGCCAGCAGCTTAGTGCTAGCGGGGGGGCCCGTTACGCAGTATTTT